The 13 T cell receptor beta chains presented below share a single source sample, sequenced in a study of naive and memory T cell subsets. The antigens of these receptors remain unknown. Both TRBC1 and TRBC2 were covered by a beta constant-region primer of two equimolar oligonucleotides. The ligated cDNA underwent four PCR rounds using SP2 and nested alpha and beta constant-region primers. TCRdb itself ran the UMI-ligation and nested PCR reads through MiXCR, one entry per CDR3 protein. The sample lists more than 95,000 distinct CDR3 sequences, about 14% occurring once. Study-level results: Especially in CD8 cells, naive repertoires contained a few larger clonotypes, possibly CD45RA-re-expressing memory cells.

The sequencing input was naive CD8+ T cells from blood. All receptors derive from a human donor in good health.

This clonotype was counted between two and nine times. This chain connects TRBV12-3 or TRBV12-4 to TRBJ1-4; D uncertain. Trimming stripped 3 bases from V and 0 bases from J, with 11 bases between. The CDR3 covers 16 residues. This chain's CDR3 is CASSLDGSATNEKLFF. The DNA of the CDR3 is TGTGCCAGCAGTTTGGACGGAAGCGCAACTAATGAAAAACTGTTTTTT.

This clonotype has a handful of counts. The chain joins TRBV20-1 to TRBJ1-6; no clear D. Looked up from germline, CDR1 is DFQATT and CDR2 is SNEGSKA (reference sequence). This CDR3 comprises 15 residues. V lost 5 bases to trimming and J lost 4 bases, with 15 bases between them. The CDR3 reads CSAPVVAEYNSPLHF. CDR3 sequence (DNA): TGCAGTGCTCCAGTGGTGGCAGAGTATAATTCACCCCTCCACTTT.

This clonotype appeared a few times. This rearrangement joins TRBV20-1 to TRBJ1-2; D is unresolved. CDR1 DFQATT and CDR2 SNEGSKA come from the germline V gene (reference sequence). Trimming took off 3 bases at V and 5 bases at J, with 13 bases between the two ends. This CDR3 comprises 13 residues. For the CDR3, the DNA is TGCAGTGCTAGTGGACCCGGGCGGTATGGCTACACCTTC. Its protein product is CSASGPGRYGYTF.

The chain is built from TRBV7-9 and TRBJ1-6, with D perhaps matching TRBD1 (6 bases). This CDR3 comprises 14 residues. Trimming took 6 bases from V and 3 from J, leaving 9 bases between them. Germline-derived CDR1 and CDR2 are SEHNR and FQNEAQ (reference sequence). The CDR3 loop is CASSPTGYNSPLHF. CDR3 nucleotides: TGTGCCAGCAGTCCGACAGGCTATAATTCACCCCTCCACTTT.

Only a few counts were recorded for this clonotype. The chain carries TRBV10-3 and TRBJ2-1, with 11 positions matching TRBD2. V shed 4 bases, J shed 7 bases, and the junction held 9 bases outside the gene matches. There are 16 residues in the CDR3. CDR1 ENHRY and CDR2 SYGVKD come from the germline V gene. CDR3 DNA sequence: TGTGCCATCAGTGGGGATAGCGGGAGGGCCCTTAATGAGCAGTTCTTC. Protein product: CAISGDSGRALNEQFF.

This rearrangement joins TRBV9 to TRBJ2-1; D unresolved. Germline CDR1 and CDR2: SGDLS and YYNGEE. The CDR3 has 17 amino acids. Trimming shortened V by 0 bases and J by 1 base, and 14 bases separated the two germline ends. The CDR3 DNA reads TGTGCCAGCAGCGTAGCTGGCCGGGTCCCATCCTACAATGAGCAGTTCTTC. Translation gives CASSVAGRVPSYNEQFF. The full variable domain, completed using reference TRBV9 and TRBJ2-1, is DSGVTQTPKHLITATGQRVTLRCSPRSGDLSVYWYQQSLDQGLQFLIQYYNGEERAKGNILERFSAQQFPDLHSELNLSSLELGDSALYFCASSVAGRVPSYNEQFFGPGTRLTVL.

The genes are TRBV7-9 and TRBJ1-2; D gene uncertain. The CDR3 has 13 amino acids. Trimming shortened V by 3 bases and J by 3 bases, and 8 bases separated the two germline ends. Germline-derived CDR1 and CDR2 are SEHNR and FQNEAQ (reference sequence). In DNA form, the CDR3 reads TGTGCCAGCAGCTTTGGCGGAGACTATGGCTACACCTTC. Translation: CASSFGGDYGYTF. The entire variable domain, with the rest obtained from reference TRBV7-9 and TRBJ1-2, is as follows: DTGVSQNPRHKITKRGQNVTFRCDPISEHNRLYWYRQTLGQGPEFLTYFQNEAQLEKSRLLSDRFSAERPKGSFSTLEIQRTEQGDSAMYLCASSFGGDYGYTFGSGTRLTVV.

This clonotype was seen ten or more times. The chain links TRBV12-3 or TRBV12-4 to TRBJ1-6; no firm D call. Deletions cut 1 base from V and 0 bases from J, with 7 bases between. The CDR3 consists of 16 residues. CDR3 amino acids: CASSLGGSSYNSPLHF. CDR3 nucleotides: TGTGCCAGCAGTTTAGGAGGGAGCTCCTATAATTCACCCCTCCACTTT.

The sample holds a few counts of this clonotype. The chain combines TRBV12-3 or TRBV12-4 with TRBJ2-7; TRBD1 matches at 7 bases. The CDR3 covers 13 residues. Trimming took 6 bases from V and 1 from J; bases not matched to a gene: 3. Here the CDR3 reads CASRQQGSYEQYF. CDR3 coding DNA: TGTGCCAGCAGACAACAGGGGTCCTACGAGCAGTACTTC.

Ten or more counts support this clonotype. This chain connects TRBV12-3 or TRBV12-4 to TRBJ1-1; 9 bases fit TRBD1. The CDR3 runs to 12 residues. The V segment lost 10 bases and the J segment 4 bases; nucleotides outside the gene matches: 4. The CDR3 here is CATRTGVTEAFF. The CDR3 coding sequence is TGTGCCACCAGGACAGGGGTCACTGAAGCTTTCTTT.

The CDR3 protein is CASSLLSGVNYEQYF. In DNA form, the CDR3 reads TGTGCCAGCAGTTTATTGTCCGGGGTAAACTACGAGCAGTACTTC. The J gene is TRBJ2-7, the V gene TRBV27; possible D gene TRBD2, 5 bases. Germline CDR1 and CDR2: MNHEY and SMNVEV (reference sequence). Trimming removed 1 base from V and 3 bases from J, with 13 bases in between. The CDR3 length is 15 residues.

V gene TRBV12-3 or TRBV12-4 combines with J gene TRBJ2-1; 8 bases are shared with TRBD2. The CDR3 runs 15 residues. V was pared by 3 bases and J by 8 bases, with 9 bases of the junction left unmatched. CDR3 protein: CASSFLREGVYEQFF. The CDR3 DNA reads TGTGCCAGCAGTTTCCTCCGGGAGGGCGTCTATGAGCAGTTCTTC.

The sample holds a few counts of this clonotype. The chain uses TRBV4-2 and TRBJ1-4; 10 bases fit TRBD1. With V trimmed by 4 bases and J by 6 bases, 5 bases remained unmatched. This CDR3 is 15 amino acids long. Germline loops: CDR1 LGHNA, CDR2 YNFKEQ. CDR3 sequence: CASSPSGTGDEKLFF. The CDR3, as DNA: TGTGCCAGCAGCCCCTCCGGGACAGGGGATGAAAAACTGTTTTTT.